This TCR beta chain was sequenced for a study of blood T cell repertoires in COVID-19. Study-level background: Acute and convalescent COVID-19 specimens originated in the United States, Italy and Spain. T cells, B-cell-depleted T cells, or PBMCs provided the cDNA or gDNA that served as material.

How the authors handled the data: Quantification of nucleated cells was approximated via reference gene primer amplification. Repertoires were generated with immunoSEQ multiplex PCR, while TCRdb's copy carries only in-frame clones and drops some. V, J and clone size were drawn from that table, and D and trimming were deduced from the DNA. Of tens of thousands of clones listed, around 81% are singletons. The V and J ends lost 2 bases and 5 bases, in that order; junction bases with no gene match: 5. This CDR3 is built from 16 residues. Germline lookup yields CDR1 MNHEY and CDR2 SVGEGT. This receptor was obtained from a man aged 45-65 years with acute or convalescent COVID-19. The sample taken for sequencing was peripheral blood. The rearrangement uses TRBV6-2 or TRBV6-3 and TRBJ2-5; 13 bases match TRBD2. The CDR3 region is CASSYGETSGRETQYF. The CDR3 DNA follows: TGTGCCAGCAGTTACGGAGAGACTAGCGGGAGGGAGACCCAGTACTTC.